These 17 T cell receptor beta chains were sequenced from one sample in a study of tumor-infiltrating lymphocytes in primary liver carcinoma. DNA and RNA were both co-extracted from 20-30 mg of bulk tissue that had not been sorted. The investigators made TCR beta cDNA from about 0.45 ug total RNA, using a constant-region primer. Construction of TCR beta libraries relied on three successive nested multiplex PCR rounds employing slightly modified ARM-PCR. A C-beta reverse primer was combined with TRBV1-TRBV30 forward primers in the first two PCR rounds, and each round had 10 cycles. One entry per CDR3 protein, called by TCRdb with MiXCR from the multiplex PCR reads. Of 65,000 to 90,000 distinct CDR3 sequences listed, around 70% are singletons. Sequencing was done on a sample of liver tumor tissue from sampling region 1. Regarding subset: tumor region T1, superior pole. The receptors derive from a man in his forties or fifties with primary liver carcinoma and hepatitis B virus infection.

This clonotype was counted a single time. The CDR3 spells CASSPTSEISYNEQFF. The DNA for the CDR3 is TGTGCCAGCAGCCCTACTAGCGAGATCTCCTACAATGAGCAGTTCTTC. The rearrangement joins TRBV4-2 to TRBJ2-1, with 7 positions matching TRBD2. Trimming removed 4 bases from V and 0 bases from J; junction bases left unmatched: 6. Germline V CDR1 and CDR2: LGHNA, YNFKEQ. The CDR3 contains 16 residues.

Of note for this clonotype: This may come from a read error, since a much larger clone is one base off. The chain employs TRBV6-1 and TRBJ2-1, with TRBD2 identical over 11 bases. Germline CDR1 MNHNS, CDR2 SASEGT. The CDR3 loop spans 15 amino acids. V dropped 6 bases and J dropped 9; count of bases not matched to a gene: 10. CDR3 in amino acids: CASSSVLSGRGEQFF. The CDR3 nucleotides are TGTGCCAGCAGCTCCGTTCTTAGCGGGAGGGGTGAGCAGTTCTTC.

Concerning this clonotype itself: Without the conserved terminal phenylalanine or tryptophan, this CDR3 likely stems from a read error. The V call is TRBV29-1, the J call TRBJ2-3, with D possibly matching TRBD2 (5 bases). Germline CDR1 reads SQVTM; CDR2 reads ANQGSEA. The CDR3 totals 15 residues. The chain's CDR3 is CSVVLARGSTDTQYL. CDR3 sequence (DNA): TGCAGTGTTGTACTGGCTAGAGGGAGCACAGATACGCAGTATCTT.

This clonotype is labeled medium-sized. The chain is built from TRBV30 and TRBJ2-7; unclear D gene. This CDR3 has 11 amino acids. The germline CDR1 and CDR2 sequences are GTSNPN and SVGIG (reference sequence). Between the trimmed V and J ends, which lost 5 bases and 2 bases, there was a span of 7 bases. CDR3 protein: CAWRSAYEQYF. DNA of the CDR3: TGTGCCTGGCGATCCGCCTACGAGCAGTACTTC.

The chain has TRBV2 and TRBJ1-1; 8 bases agree with TRBD1. The CDR3 runs 12 residues. V was clipped by 8 bases and J by 6 bases; unmatched bases: 5. Per the germline V gene, CDR1 is SNHLY and CDR2 is FYNNEI. The CDR3, as DNA: TGTGCCAGCTCCCAGGGGGCGGCTGAAGCTTTCTTT. Encoded protein: CASSQGAAEAFF.

As concerns this clonotype: At one boundary the junction diverges from the germline segment, which might be a read error. The rearrangement uses TRBV14 and TRBJ2-1; 8 bases fit TRBD1. Germline values: CDR1 SGHDN, CDR2 FVKESK. The CDR3 is 18 amino acids. CDR3 bases: TGTGTCAGCAGCCCCTTCCTGGACAGGGTGGAACGGTACAGTGAGCAGTTCTTC. It encodes CVSSPFLDRVERYSEQFF.

Regarding this clonotype: At one boundary the junction diverges from the germline segment, which might be a read error. The gene calls are TRBV11-2 and TRBJ2-2, with TRBD2 identical over 9 bases. Looked up from germline, CDR1 is SGHAT and CDR2 is FQNNGV. The CDR3 contains 16 residues. The CDR3: CASNLGALAGTGELFF. The CDR3 DNA reads TGCGCCAGCAACTTAGGGGCGCTAGCGGGAACCGGGGAGCTGTTTTTT.

The genes are TRBV29-1 and TRBJ2-5, with 9 bases matching TRBD2. V lost 7 bases, J lost 5 bases, and 14 bases stayed unmatched. Germline V lookup: CDR1 SQVTM, CDR2 ANQGSEA. CDR3 size: 15 residues. The CDR3 nucleotides read TGCAGCGCAAGACGAGCGGGAGGACGGGGTGAGACCCAGTACTTC. Residues: CSARRAGGRGETQYF.

Concerning this clonotype: The junction departs from germline at one end; a sequencing error may be responsible. The chain has TRBV10-3 and TRBJ2-5; a weak D match, TRBD2 (6 bases). This CDR3 is 11 amino acids long. CDR1 is ENHRY and CDR2 is SYGVKD in the germline V gene. The CDR3 nucleotides read TGTGCTATCAGGGAGGCAGAGGCCCAGTACTTC. As protein: CAIREAEAQYF.

To note about this clonotype: The final CDR3 position lacks the conserved phenylalanine or tryptophan, pointing to a likely read error. It is unclear where the CDR3 begins or ends on the DNA, so no DNA is shown, and the CDR3 is as TCRdb lists it. The chain combines TRBV4-1 with TRBJ1-2; TRBD1, the D gene given by the table, was not confirmed from the DNA. The CDR3 is 15 amino acids long, termini counted. CDR1 is MGHRA and CDR2 is YSYEKL in the germline V gene. CDR3 in amino acids: CASSQDPPGSSELTI.

With regard to this clonotype: Lacking the conserved final phenylalanine or tryptophan, this CDR3 likely reflects a read error. The V gene is TRBV7-9, the J gene TRBJ2-1, with 11 bases aligning to TRBD2. This CDR3 spans 20 amino acids. The J segment lost 0 bases and the V segment lost 0 bases, leaving 10 bases of the junction unmatched. Germline values: CDR1 SEHNR, CDR2 FQNEAQ (reference sequence). DNA of the CDR3: TGTGCCAGCAGCTTAGCGTCGGGGACTAGCGGTAGCAGCTCCTACAATGAGCAGTTCCTC. Protein: CASSLASGTSGSSSYNEQFL.

On this clonotype itself: One end of the junction fails to match germline, which may point to a read error. This chain links TRBV11-2 with TRBJ2-5, with a weak D call TRBD2 (6 bases). The CDR3 consists of 16 residues. CDR1 and CDR2 from the germline V gene are SGHAT and FQNNGV. DNA for the CDR3: TGTGCCGGCAGCCTAGGGAGTAGCGGCCTGGGGGAGACCCAGTACTTC. Translated, it gives CAGSLGSSGLGETQYF.

Note on this clonotype: Lacking the conserved final phenylalanine or tryptophan, this CDR3 likely reflects a read error. The chain carries TRBV11-2 and TRBJ2-1; D tentatively reads TRBD1 or TRBD2 (6 bases each). CDR1 and CDR2 from the germline V gene are SGHAT and FQNNGV. This CDR3 spans 18 amino acids. CDR3 amino acids: CTSSFDPRGTGSYNEQFY. DNA for the CDR3: TGTACCAGCAGCTTTGACCCTAGGGGGACCGGGAGCTACAATGAGCAGTTCTAC.

As regards this clonotype: The junction shows a germline mismatch at one end, possibly a read error. V is TRBV4-2 and J is TRBJ2-4; tentatively, D is TRBD2 (5 bases). The CDR3 has 14 residues. Germline assignment: CDR1 LGHNA and CDR2 YNFKEQ. Here the CDR3 DNA reads TGTACCAGCAGCCAGGACCTAGCCAAAAACATTCAGTATTTC. Encoded protein: CTSSQDLAKNIQYF.

The V and J genes are TRBV28 and TRBJ2-6; the D is unclear. Looked up from germline, CDR1 is MDHEN and CDR2 is SYDVKM. The CDR3 runs to 16 residues. Trimming took off 1 base at V and 0 bases at J, with 7 bases between the two ends. DNA of the CDR3: TGTGCCAGCAGTTTATATTCCAGCTCTGGGGCCAACGTCCTGACTTTC. The encoded protein is CASSLYSSSGANVLTF.

On this clonotype itself: Sequence at one end of the junction differs from germline and may be a read error. The V call is TRBV11-2, the J call TRBJ1-1; D remains unclear. The CDR3 totals 14 residues. Germline V CDR1 and CDR2: SGHAT, FQNNGV. CDR3 DNA: TGTTCCAGCAGCTTAGAAAGAGGTAGCACTGGAGCTTTCTTT. Encoded protein: CSSSLERGSTGAFF.

Comments on this clonotype: The germline gene is not matched at one end of the junction; a read error may be the cause. V is TRBV4-1 and J is TRBJ1-2; TRBD1 agrees at 7 bases. The CDR3 consists of 14 residues. CDR1 and CDR2 from the germline V gene are MGHRA and YSYEKL. CDR3 nucleotide sequence: TGCGTCAGCAGCTCGCCGGGACAGCTGATGGGCTACACCTTC. This encodes CVSSSPGQLMGYTF.